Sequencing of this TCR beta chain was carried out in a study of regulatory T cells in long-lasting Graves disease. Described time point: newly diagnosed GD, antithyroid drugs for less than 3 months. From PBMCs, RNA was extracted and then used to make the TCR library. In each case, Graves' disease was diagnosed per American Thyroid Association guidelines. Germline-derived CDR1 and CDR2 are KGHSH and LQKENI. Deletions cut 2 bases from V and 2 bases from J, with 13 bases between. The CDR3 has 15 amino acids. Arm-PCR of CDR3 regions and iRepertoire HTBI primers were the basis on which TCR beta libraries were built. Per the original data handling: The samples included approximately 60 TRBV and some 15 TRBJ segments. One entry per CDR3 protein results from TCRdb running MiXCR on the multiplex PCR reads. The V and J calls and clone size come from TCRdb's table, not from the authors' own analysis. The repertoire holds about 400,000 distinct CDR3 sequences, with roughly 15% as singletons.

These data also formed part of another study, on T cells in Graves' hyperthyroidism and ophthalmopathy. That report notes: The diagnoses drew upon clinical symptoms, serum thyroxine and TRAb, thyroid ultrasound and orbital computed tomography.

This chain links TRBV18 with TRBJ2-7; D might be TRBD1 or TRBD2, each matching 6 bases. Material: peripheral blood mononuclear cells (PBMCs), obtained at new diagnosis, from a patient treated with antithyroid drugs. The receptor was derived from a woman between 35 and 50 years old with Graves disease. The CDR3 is CASSPGGTSAYEQYF. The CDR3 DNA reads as TGTGCCAGCTCACCAGGAGGGACATCAGCCTACGAGCAGTACTTC.